This section outlines one TCR beta chain sequence together with its context. TCRdb keeps only in-frame clones here, not all; method: immunoSEQ multiplex PCR. The data hold over 95,000 clones, with 80% to 90% observed a single time. These data originate in a study of blood T cell repertoires in COVID-19. Germline CDR1 MNHEY, CDR2 SVGEGT. The CDR3 runs to 13 residues. V was pared by 6 bases and J by 4 bases, with 10 bases between. The sequenced sample consisted of peripheral blood. The TCR comes from a human donor in a cohort sampled during active COVID-19. The chain uses TRBV6-2 or TRBV6-3 and TRBJ2-1; TRBD1 is a possible D gene (6 bases). CDR3 region: CASSRTEYNEQFF. CDR3 sequence (DNA): TGTGCCAGCAGCAGGACAGAATACAATGAGCAGTTCTTC.